This T cell receptor beta chain was recovered during a study of T-cell reconstitution after alpha-beta-depleted transplantation in children. Study findings and constraints: It was reported that alpha-beta T cells came from several hundred expanded graft clones (about two months after transplant). Where some patients showed high TCRbeta diversity at day 60, it came from recipient T cells and thymic progenitors that had survived.

Germline-derived CDR1 and CDR2 are DFQATT and SNEGSKA (reference sequence). V dropped 3 bases and J dropped 3 bases, with 23 bases sitting between them. This CDR3 has 17 residues. Library preparation (for TCRbeta) was performed with unique molecular identifiers. MiXCR, applied by TCRdb to the PCR reads, yields one record per CDR3 protein. Among around 700,000 distinct CDR3 sequences listed, around 13% were seen once. This clonotype was seen a handful of times. No antigen is known for it. Sequencing used PBMCs, obtained before TCRalphabeta/CD19-depleted stem cell transplant. The sequence was obtained from a girl aged 2 to 10 with congenital amegakaryocytic thrombocytopenia, due to receive a stem cell transplant. V and J are TRBV20-1 and TRBJ2-5; D call uncertain. The CDR3 loop is CSASGRRGETSKETQYF. Here the CDR3 DNA reads TGCAGTGCTAGTGGTCGTCGTGGCGAAACCTCCAAAGAGACCCAGTACTTC.